The entry that follows covers one TCR beta chain sequence. The antigen remains unidentified. The CDR3 has 15 residues. CDR1 is MNHNS, CDR2 SASEGT, per germline. Trimming took 10 bases from V and 2 from J; bases not matched to a gene: 12. This entry comes from a study of cytomegalovirus exposure and HLA in healthy donors. Whole-study context: HLA-typed donors were the source of approximately 80 million unique TCRs, which an early data release held. Study outcomes and limitations: Most CMV-associated TCR beta chains were later found to appear HLA-restricted. Confirmation in vitro established that a few CMV-associated chains were specific for CMV antigens.

Primers for the PCR totalled 60 Vbeta and 13 Jbeta. Sequenced by immunoSEQ multiplex PCR; TCRdb stores in-frame clones only, minus some. This table holds about 210,000 clones, roughly 82% found once. The V call is TRBV6-1, the J call TRBJ1-2; TRBD1 aligns across 8 bases. Specimen: PBMCs. The sequence was collected from a man aged 40-49 years in good health and CMV-seropositive. The CDR3 bases are TGTGCCACCCGGAAACAGGGGGAAGGGAACTATGGCTACACCTTC. Protein: CATRKQGEGNYGYTF.